A single T cell receptor (beta chain) is shown here with its context. Its antigen remains unidentified. These data originate in a study of T cell responses to AZD1222 COVID-19 vaccine. Study-wide points: A reported finding is that nearly half of spike-specific TCRs target unmutated variant regions. Repertoires in all cases were sampled only once the peak T cell response had passed. Vaccination with two AZD1222 doses was followed by a rise in Spike-specific TCR breadth and depth.

Trimming shortened V by 2 bases and J by 2 bases, and 7 bases separated the two germline ends. The CDR3 is made up of 13 amino acids. Per the germline V gene, CDR1 is MNHEY and CDR2 is SVGEGT. The data were produced by immunoSEQ multiplex PCR, yet TCRdb's version contains in-frame clones alone and is incomplete. In the table there are 75,000 to 95,000 clones, about 91% of which are singletons. The chain is built from TRBV6-2 or TRBV6-3 and TRBJ2-7; D might be TRBD2 (5 bases). The source was peripheral blood, collected 28 days after the second AZD1222 dose. The clonotype comes from an adult who received the AZD1222 COVID-19 vaccine. The CDR3 here is CASSYQRPYEQYF. In nucleotides, the CDR3 is TGTGCCAGCAGTTACCAGCGGCCCTACGAGCAGTACTTC.